Below, 24 T cell receptor beta chains from the same sample are listed, as sequenced in a study of blood T cell repertoires in COVID-19. Using immunoSEQ multiplex PCR, the repertoire was profiled, and TCRdb retains in-frame clones only, with some absent. The sample includes 200,000 to 250,000 clones, 87% of them seen just once. The sequenced sample consisted of PBMCs or T cells enriched from blood (not recorded which). These receptors all stem from a man aged 25 to 45 who had recovered from COVID-19.

The CDR3 region is CASSSSGQGLMSYGYTF. CDR3 in DNA: TGTGCCAGCAGCTCTTCGGGACAGGGGTTGATGAGCTATGGCTACACCTTC. This rearrangement joins TRBV7-2 to TRBJ1-2; TRBD1 matches at 10 bases. V was pared by 4 bases and J by 4 bases, with 12 bases of the junction left unmatched. There are 17 residues in the CDR3. Germline CDR1 is SGHTA and CDR2 is FQGNSA.

CDR3 nucleotide sequence: TGTGCCAGTAGTAAGCGGGGAAGTACCGGGGAGCTGTTTTTT. This codes for CASSKRGSTGELFF. V is TRBV19 and J is TRBJ2-2; 7 bases align to TRBD2. CDR1 LNHDA and CDR2 SQIVND come from the germline V gene (reference sequence). Trimming at V came to 4 bases and at J to 5 bases, leaving 4 bases not matched to a gene. CDR3 length equals 14 residues.

This clone has only one observation. V and J are TRBV7-9 and TRBJ2-1; 9 positions agree with TRBD2. V trimming: 5 bases; J trimming: 1 base; junction bases outside the gene matches: 6. The CDR3 is 16 amino acids. The germline CDR1 and CDR2 sequences are SEHNR and FQNEAQ (reference sequence). The CDR3 loop is CASSRVAGVSYNEQFF. The CDR3 nucleotides are TGTGCCAGCAGCAGAGTAGCGGGAGTTTCCTACAATGAGCAGTTCTTC.

The chain uses TRBV28 and TRBJ1-5; no reliable D call. The CDR3 contains 13 residues. Per germline, CDR1 MDHEN and CDR2 SYDVKM. The V and J ends lost 10 bases and 2 bases respectively, with 12 bases between them. The CDR3 reads CATSRRGNQPQHF. The CDR3 DNA reads as TGTGCCACCTCTAGGAGGGGCAATCAGCCCCAGCATTTT.

The chain couples TRBV9 to TRBJ2-1; 7 bases fit TRBD2. CDR1 is SGDLS, CDR2 YYNGEE, per germline. The CDR3 runs to 12 residues. Germline trimming cut 4 bases from V and 9 bases from J; bases unmatched to any gene: 4. CDR3 in amino acids: CASSIGGGEQFF. For the CDR3, the DNA is TGTGCCAGCAGCATAGGCGGGGGTGAGCAGTTCTTC. Supplemented by reference TRBV9 and TRBJ2-1, the full variable domain reads DSGVTQTPKHLITATGQRVTLRCSPRSGDLSVYWYQQSLDQGLQFLIQYYNGEERAKGNILERFSAQQFPDLHSELNLSSLELGDSALYFCASSIGGGEQFFGPGTRLTVL.

This clone was observed a few times. The V gene is TRBV10-3, the J gene TRBJ1-5; TRBD1 matches at 8 bases. Germline V gene sequence: CDR1 ENHRY, CDR2 SYGVKD. Unmatched junction bases numbered 10, after V lost 3 bases and J lost 3 bases. There are 17 residues in the CDR3. The CDR3, as DNA: TGTGCCATCAGTGAAACCAGGACAGGGTTGGCCAATCAGCCCCAGCATTTT. Translated, it gives CAISETRTGLANQPQHF.

This chain joins TRBV3-1 (or the pseudogene TRBV3-2) and TRBJ1-2; the D gene is possibly TRBD1 (5 bases). Trimming took off 3 bases at V and 4 bases at J, with 9 bases between the two ends. CDR1 is LGHDT and CDR2 is YNNKEL in the germline V gene (reference sequence). The CDR3 sequence is 13 residues long. The CDR3 protein is CASSQQGTYGYTF. The CDR3 DNA sequence: TGTGCCAGCAGCCAGCAGGGAACCTATGGCTACACCTTC.

The CDR3 DNA reads TGTGCCAGCAGCCCAGTTCAGACCAGGGGACCGAACTACGAGCAGTACTTC. Translation: CASSPVQTRGPNYEQYF. This sequence joins TRBV27 and TRBJ2-7, with D perhaps matching TRBD1 (6 bases). V lost 6 bases to trimming and J lost 3 bases, with 24 bases between them. From germline, CDR1 is MNHEY and CDR2 SMNVEV (reference sequence). The length of the CDR3 is 17 residues.

The rearrangement joins TRBV25-1 to TRBJ2-7; TRBD1 might be the D (5 bases). Trimming stripped 2 bases from V and 5 bases from J, with 10 bases between. The CDR3 extends over 13 amino acids. Germline V gene lookup returns CDR1 MGHDK and CDR2 SYGVNS. CDR3 coding DNA: TGTGCCAGCAGTGAAAGGTTCAGGGACGAGCAGTACTTC. It specifies CASSERFRDEQYF.

This clone has just one count. The chain combines TRBV6-5 with TRBJ1-5; 9 bases agree with TRBD1. This CDR3 has 15 residues. J gave up 3 bases and V 6 bases, and 6 bases lay outside the gene matches. Germline V lookup: CDR1 MNHEY, CDR2 SVGAGI. The DNA of the CDR3 is TGTGCCAGCAGCTCGGACAGGGGCAACAATCAGCCCCAGCATTTT. Protein product: CASSSDRGNNQPQHF.

The chain has TRBV10-1 and TRBJ1-5; 8 bases are shared with TRBD1. In germline, CDR1 is WNHNN, CDR2 SYGVQD (reference sequence). The CDR3 covers 19 residues. After removal of 1 base from V and 0 bases from J, the junction contained 11 bases not matched to a gene. The CDR3 here is CASSELGQETPISNQPQHF. CDR3 in DNA: TGCGCCAGCAGTGAGTTGGGACAGGAGACACCGATTAGCAATCAGCCCCAGCATTTT.

The V gene is TRBV3-1 (or the pseudogene TRBV3-2), the J gene TRBJ2-1; D perhaps matches TRBD1 (5 bases). Germline CDR1 reads LGHDT; CDR2 reads YNNKEL (reference sequence). Deletions cut 3 bases from V and 12 bases from J, with 12 bases between. The CDR3 has 12 amino acids. CDR3 protein: CASSHSKGAQFF. CDR3 nucleotides: TGTGCCAGCAGCCACTCTAAAGGGGCGCAGTTCTTC.

The chain links TRBV27 to TRBJ1-6; a possible D gene is TRBD1 (5 bases). The CDR3 is 14 amino acids. Germline V gene sequence: CDR1 MNHEY, CDR2 SMNVEV (reference sequence). V lost 6 bases, J lost 9 bases, and 15 bases lay in between. The chain's CDR3 is CASRPPQGVSPLHF. CDR3 nucleotide sequence: TGTGCCAGCAGACCACCTCAGGGTGTTTCACCCCTCCACTTT.

V gene TRBV21-1 combines with J gene TRBJ1-2. TRBV21-1 is classified as a pseudogene. The CDR3 is 16 residues long. CDR3 sequence: CASSPPGGDLFYGYTF. CDR3 DNA: TGTGCCAGCAGCCCACCCGGCGGGGACTTGTTTTATGGCTACACCTTC.

CDR3: CATMGQGAGVIRDEQFF. Here the CDR3 DNA reads TGTGCCACCATGGGACAGGGGGCGGGGGTCATTCGGGATGAGCAGTTCTTC. This chain joins TRBV24-1 and TRBJ2-1; 12 nucleotides line up with TRBD1. V gave up 8 bases and J gave up 8 bases; unmatched junction bases: 15. Germline lookup yields CDR1 KGHDR and CDR2 SFDVKD. This CDR3 has 17 amino acids.

The J gene is TRBJ1-2, the V gene TRBV30; D is unresolved. Trimming left V 2 bases short and J 2 bases short, with 9 bases between. CDR3 length: 13 residues. Germline V gene lookup returns CDR1 GTSNPN and CDR2 SVGIG (reference sequence). The CDR3 here is CAWSREVNYGYTF. The DNA for the CDR3 is TGTGCCTGGAGTCGGGAGGTGAACTATGGCTACACCTTC.

This clone was seen a single time. The chain is built from TRBV3-1 (or the pseudogene TRBV3-2) and TRBJ1-2; the D is unclear. Looked up from germline, CDR1 is LGHDT and CDR2 is YNNKEL (reference sequence). V lost 4 bases, J lost 2 bases, and 8 bases lay in between. The CDR3 is 13 amino acids. CDR3 in amino acids: CASSPGRNYGYTF. The DNA for the CDR3 is TGTGCCAGCAGCCCTGGCCGAAACTATGGCTACACCTTC.

The chain is built from TRBV3-1 (or the pseudogene TRBV3-2) and TRBJ2-3; D possibly corresponds to TRBD1 (5 bases). V lost 3 bases to trimming and J lost 3 bases, with 16 bases between them. This CDR3 is 16 amino acids long. Germline lookup yields CDR1 LGHDT and CDR2 YNNKEL (reference sequence). The CDR3 is CASSQWSGSGTDTQYF. The CDR3 bases are TGTGCCAGCAGCCAGTGGTCAGGGTCTGGTACAGATACGCAGTATTTT.

The chain recombines TRBV5-4 with TRBJ2-7; unclear D gene. CDR3 length: 12 residues. Germline CDR1 reads SGHNT; CDR2 reads YYREEE (reference sequence). The V end was cut by 1 base, the J end by 3 bases, with 5 bases between. The CDR3 DNA reads TGTGCCAGCAGCTTGCACAGCTACGAGCAGTACTTC. It is translated as CASSLHSYEQYF.

The J gene is TRBJ2-2, the V gene TRBV7-3; a possible D gene is TRBD1 (7 bases). The germline V and J ends were trimmed by 4 bases and 7 bases, with 16 bases remaining between them. CDR3 length: 15 residues. CDR1 SGHTA and CDR2 FQGTGA come from the germline V gene. This CDR3 is CASSSNFRGDGELFF. The CDR3 DNA follows: TGTGCCAGCAGCTCCAACTTCAGGGGGGACGGGGAGCTGTTTTTT.

The chain couples TRBV3-1 (or the pseudogene TRBV3-2) to TRBJ2-7, with D perhaps matching TRBD2 (6 bases). V lost 0 bases and J 6 bases, leaving 15 bases between the germline ends. This CDR3 spans 15 amino acids. Germline values: CDR1 LGHDT, CDR2 YNNKEL (reference sequence). CDR3 DNA sequence: TGTGCCAGCAGCCAAGACGGACTATCCCTACGCGAGCAGTACTTC. The encoded protein is CASSQDGLSLREQYF.

The CDR3: CSVGTGQGRQHF. The CDR3, as DNA: TGCAGCGTTGGAACCGGGCAGGGCCGCCAGCATTTT. The V gene is TRBV29-1, the J gene TRBJ1-5; D is possibly TRBD1 (5 bases). CDR1 and CDR2 (germline): SQVTM, ANQGSEA. The CDR3 loop spans 12 amino acids. Between the trimmed V and J ends, which lost 4 bases and 12 bases, there was a span of 16 bases.

This chain links TRBV3-1 (or the pseudogene TRBV3-2) with TRBJ2-7, with D unclear. This CDR3 has 13 amino acids. V dropped 0 bases and J dropped 4 bases, with 7 bases sitting between them. CDR1 is LGHDT, CDR2 YNNKEL, per germline (reference sequence). CDR3 DNA sequence: TGTGCCAGCAGCCAAGAGAGCGTATACGAGCAGTACTTC. Its protein product is CASSQESVYEQYF.

The genes are TRBV5-1 and TRBJ2-5; 15 positions agree with TRBD2. Germline V gene lookup returns CDR1 SGHRS and CDR2 YFSETQ. The length of the CDR3 is 17 residues. Unmatched junction bases numbered 5, after V lost 0 bases and J lost 5 bases. This CDR3 is CASSLGTSGGARETQYF. CDR3 nucleotides: TGCGCCAGCAGCTTGGGGACTAGCGGGGGGGCCCGGGAGACCCAGTACTTC. Together with reference TRBV5-1 and TRBJ2-5, the CDR3 gives the full variable domain: KAGVTQTPRYLIKTRGQQVTLSCSPISGHRSVSWYQQTPGQGLQFLFEYFSETQRNKGNFPGRFSGRQFSNSRSEMNVSTLELGDSALYLCASSLGTSGGARETQYFGPGTRLLVL.